This is a list of T cell receptor beta chains from one sample in a study of T cells in Graves' hyperthyroidism and ophthalmopathy. TCRdb independently ran MiXCR on the multiplex PCR reads; one entry per CDR3 protein. The sample consists of 600,000 to 750,000 distinct CDR3 sequences, 17% of them appearing once. Sequencing was carried out using blood. The receptors shown here come from a man aged 50 to 59 with Graves' hyperthyroidism. The CDR3 runs from the conserved cysteine through the conserved F or W. The D gene is left open where the match is weak. Size tells how often a clone was seen (once, few, many) or the class of an expanded clone, and some rows leave it out.

v_gene	len	j_gene	d_gene	abundance	CDR3aa	CDR3nt
TRBV19	14	TRBJ2-7	NA	many	CASSIRSSSYEQYF	TGTGCCAGTAGTATACGAAGTTCCTCCTACGAGCAGTACTTC
TRBV5-1	15	TRBJ2-1	TRBD2	NA	CASSLRGSGENEQFF	TGCGCCAGCAGCTTACGGGGTAGCGGGGAGAATGAGCAGTTCTTC
TRBV20-1	12	TRBJ2-7	NA	many	CSAQGESYEQYF	TGCAGTGCCCAAGGCGAATCCTACGAGCAGTACTTC
TRBV6-1	13	TRBJ1-2	NA	NA	CASRPWLRDGYTF	TGTGCCAGCAGGCCCTGGTTGCGGGATGGCTACACCTTC
TRBV7-3	14	TRBJ2-7	NA	NA	CASSLDRGDHEQYF	TGTGCCAGCAGCTTGGATAGGGGGGATCACGAGCAGTACTTC
TRBV29-1	16	TRBJ2-1	TRBD2	many	CSVEDPGTTAYNEQFF	TGCAGCGTTGAAGACCCCGGGACTACCGCCTACAATGAGCAGTTCTTC
TRBV7-2	14	TRBJ2-5	NA	NA	CASSLSNIQETQYF	TGTGCCAGCAGCTTATCAAATATCCAAGAGACCCAGTACTTC
TRBV9	18	TRBJ2-1	TRBD2	NA	CASSMGLAGQFVYNEQFF	TGTGCCAGCAGCATGGGACTAGCGGGTCAGTTCGTCTACAATGAGCAGTTCTTC
TRBV6-1	14	TRBJ2-1	NA	NA	CASRGTLSYNEQFF	TGTGCCAGCAGGGGGACACTCTCCTACAATGAGCAGTTCTTC
TRBV6-8	13	TRBJ1-5	NA	few	CASSKQNPQPQHF	TGTGCCAGCAGCAAACAGAATCCTCAGCCCCAGCATTTT
TRBV19	17	TRBJ2-5	NA	many	CASRDGGGSSAQETQYF	TGTGCCAGTAGAGACGGTGGTGGGTCAAGCGCCCAAGAGACCCAGTACTTC
TRBV13	17	TRBJ2-7	TRBD2	few	CASSFGTSGSIGYEQYF	TGTGCCAGCAGCTTCGGGACTAGCGGAAGTATCGGGTACGAGCAGTACTTC
TRBV30	13	TRBJ1-5	NA	few	CAWSPFNNGPQHF	TGTGCCTGGAGTCCCTTTAACAATGGGCCCCAGCATTTT
TRBV6-5	18	TRBJ2-2	TRBD1	NA	CASSYSSSRGQVAWELFF	TGTGCCAGCAGTTACTCGAGTAGCAGAGGACAGGTCGCCTGGGAGCTGTTTTTT
TRBV10-2	16	TRBJ2-2	TRBD2	many	CASSVPSGVNTGELFF	TGCGCCAGCAGTGTTCCTAGCGGGGTAAACACCGGGGAGCTGTTTTTT